Sequencing of this T cell receptor beta chain was carried out in a study of cytomegalovirus exposure and HLA in healthy donors. Study-level results: Usually a TCR sequence was rare, but some public TCRs were found in many donors.

V lost 9 bases, J lost 5 bases, and 19 bases lay in between. This CDR3 spans 15 amino acids. Germline V gene lookup returns CDR1 MNHEY and CDR2 SVGAGI. A remark on this clone: Its cognate antigen is unknown.

60 Vbeta and 13 Jbeta primers were used in PCR. Repertoires were generated with immunoSEQ multiplex PCR, while TCRdb's copy carries only in-frame clones and drops some. The sample has some 130,000 clones; approximately 78% are singletons. The sequencing sample was made of PBMCs. The receptor was isolated from a female donor in good health and CMV-seronegative. The chain combines TRBV6-5 with TRBJ2-2; TRBD1 is a possible D gene (6 bases). As DNA, the CDR3 is TGTGCCAGTACTACAGGGCCCCTCGGTACCGGGGAGCTGTTTTTT. Translation: CASTTGPLGTGELFF.